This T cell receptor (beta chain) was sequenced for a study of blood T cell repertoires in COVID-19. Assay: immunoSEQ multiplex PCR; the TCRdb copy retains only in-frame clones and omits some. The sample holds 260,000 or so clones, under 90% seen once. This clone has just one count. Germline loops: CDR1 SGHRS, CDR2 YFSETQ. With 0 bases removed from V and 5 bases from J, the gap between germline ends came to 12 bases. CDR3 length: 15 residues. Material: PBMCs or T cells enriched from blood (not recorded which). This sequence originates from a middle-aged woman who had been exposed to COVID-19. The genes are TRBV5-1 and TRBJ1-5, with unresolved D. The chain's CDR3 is CASSLAGGRDQPQHF. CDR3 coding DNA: TGCGCCAGCAGCTTGGCCGGAGGGAGAGATCAGCCCCAGCATTTT.